A selection of T cell receptor beta chains follows, all from one sample in a study of T cell changes during pregnancy in multiple sclerosis. Using immunoSEQ multiplex PCR, the repertoire was profiled, and TCRdb retains in-frame clones only, with some absent. This table holds tens of thousands of clones, approximately 92% found once. The material was CD4+ T cells from peripheral blood mononuclear cells, obtained after pregnancy. The source of these receptors is a female donor with multiple sclerosis, enrolled in a pregnancy study. CDR3s include the opening cysteine and the closing phenylalanine or tryptophan. A D gene is named only where the DNA matches it firmly. Size is omitted from some rows. Given values are once, few, many or a class for expanded clones.

V	size	D	J	DNA	CDR3
TRBV19	-	-	TRBJ2-3	TGTGCCAGTAGTCGGGGGGCCGGAGATACGCAGTATTTT	CASSRGAGDTQYF
TRBV29-1	-	-	TRBJ1-1	TGCAGCGCCAAACAGGGGAACACTGAAGCTTTCTTT	CSAKQGNTEAFF
TRBV4-3	-	-	TRBJ1-6	TGCGCCAGCAGCCAAGATAGTCGGCTAGGGGATGGTTCACCCCTCCACTTT	CASSQDSRLGDGSPLHF
TRBV5-8	-	TRBD1	TRBJ2-3	TGTGCCAGCAGCTTCATGGGACAGGGGGGCACAGATACGCAGTATTTT	CASSFMGQGGTDTQYF
TRBV19	-	TRBD2	TRBJ2-2	TGTGCCAGTAGTAGCAAGCTAGCGGGGGGGAACCTCGGGGAGCTGTTTTTT	CASSSKLAGGNLGELFF
TRBV19	-	-	TRBJ1-3	TGTGCCAGCCCCGCGGGTGGTGGAAACACCATATATTTT	CASPAGGGNTIYF
TRBV5-4	-	TRBD1	TRBJ1-2	TGTGCCAGCAGAAACAGGGGGCTCTATGGCTACACCTTC	CASRNRGLYGYTF
TRBV5-4	once	-	TRBJ2-3	TGTGCCAGCAGCTTGGGCGGGCTCCCAGATACGCAGTATTTT	CASSLGGLPDTQYF
TRBV6-5	-	TRBD1	TRBJ2-1	TGTGCCAGCAGTCCACGTGGGACAGGCTACAATGAGCAGTTCTTC	CASSPRGTGYNEQFF
TRBV19	-	TRBD1	TRBJ1-2	TGTGCCAGTAGTAGCAGACAGGGGGCTTATGGCTACACCTTC	CASSSRQGAYGYTF
TRBV30	-	TRBD1	TRBJ1-2	TGTGCCTGGAGTGGCCAGGGGGTATATGGCTACACCTTC	CAWSGQGVYGYTF
TRBV15	-	TRBD2	TRBJ2-5	TGTGCCACCAGCAGCCCGGCTAGCGGAGTGACTCTAGAGACCCAGTACTTC	CATSSPASGVTLETQYF
TRBV20-1	-	TRBD2	TRBJ2-3	TGCAGTGCTAGAGATTGGGAGGGCCAGTATTTT	CSARDWEGQYF
TRBV19	-	TRBD1	TRBJ1-1	TGTGCCAGTAGTATAGGGACAGGGGGGCCGAACACTGAAGCTTTCTTT	CASSIGTGGPNTEAFF
TRBV6-5	-	-	TRBJ1-2	TGTGCCAGTAGTCTCCAGGGTCTCTATGGCTACACCTTC	CASSLQGLYGYTF
TRBV10-3	-	-	TRBJ2-5	TGTGCCATCAGTTTTAACCAAGAGACCCAGTACTTC	CAISFNQETQYF
TRBV7-9	-	TRBD1	TRBJ1-1	TGTGCCAGCAGCTCCGAAACAGGGGGCCTCCTTATGAACACTGAAGCTTTCTTT	CASSSETGGLLMNTEAFF
TRBV25-1	-	-	TRBJ2-1	TGTGCCAGCAGTATAGGGGGGACAGTCTACAATGAGCAGTTCTTC	CASSIGGTVYNEQFF